This T cell receptor (beta chain) was identified in a study of blood T cell repertoires in COVID-19. As for the study in general: T cells, B-cell-depleted T cells, or PBMCs supplied cDNA or gDNA.

While infection was still active, Seattle patients were enrolled and then followed longitudinally. As handled by the study authors: Nucleated cell number was recorded as an estimate derived from reference gene primer amplification. TCRdb keeps only in-frame clones here, not all; method: immunoSEQ multiplex PCR. That table supplies the V and J calls and clone size; D and trimming were determined from the DNA. The repertoire holds 150,000 to 200,000 clones, with approximately 90% as singletons. The CDR3 covers 14 residues. V dropped 5 bases and J dropped 7; count of bases not matched to a gene: 8. Looked up from germline, CDR1 is MNHEY and CDR2 is SMNVEV (reference sequence).

The origin of this receptor is a man aged 25 to 40 with COVID-19, enrolled during active disease. Sequenced sample: peripheral blood. This chain links TRBV27 with TRBJ1-2; 9 positions agree with TRBD1. The chain's CDR3 is CASSKTDRGFGYTF. In nucleotides, the CDR3 is TGTGCCAGCAGTAAGACGGACAGGGGATTTGGCTACACCTTC.